This T cell receptor beta chain is from a study of blood T cell repertoires in COVID-19. Study-level background: The origin of the acute and convalescent COVID-19 samples was the United States, Italy and Spain. PBMCs, B-cell-depleted T cells, or T cells provided the cDNA or gDNA that made up the material.

Generated by immunoSEQ multiplex PCR, the TCRdb table keeps only in-frame clones and is missing some. The data contain over 200,000 clones, over 65% of them singletons. Sequences were obtained from peripheral blood. This clonotype was obtained from an elderly woman with acute or convalescent COVID-19.

The CDR3, as DNA: TGTGCCAGCAGCTCCAGAAGTCAGATTTACAATGAGCAGTTCTTC. It yields the protein CASSSRSQIYNEQFF. The rearrangement links TRBV7-6 to TRBJ2-1; D remains ambiguous. CDR3 size: 15 residues. Trimming removed 4 bases from V and 4 bases from J, with 14 bases in between. Germline CDR1 is SGHVS and CDR2 is FNYEAQ.